The 15 T cell receptor beta chains below come from one sample, sequenced in a study of T cell responses to AZD1222 COVID-19 vaccine. This table comes from immunoSEQ multiplex PCR, and its TCRdb copy is limited to in-frame clones, with some not included. The profile shows 95,000 to 100,000 clones, approximately 87% of them singletons. The source was peripheral blood, collected 28 days after the second AZD1222 dose. These receptors all come from an adult who received the AZD1222 COVID-19 vaccine.

The chain links TRBV10-3 to TRBJ2-7; TRBD1 might be the D (5 bases). CDR1 is ENHRY, CDR2 SYGVKD, per germline. The CDR3 covers 12 residues. With 7 bases removed from V and 3 bases from J, the gap between germline ends came to 10 bases. CDR3 coding DNA: TGTGCCATCACCTCCGACAGCTACGAGCAGTACTTC. It is translated as CAITSDSYEQYF.

The chain recombines TRBV15 with TRBJ2-2; D may be TRBD1 or TRBD2 (6 bases each). The V and J ends lost 5 bases and 0 bases respectively, with 22 bases between them. The CDR3 covers 19 residues. The V gene's germline CDR1 is LNHNV and CDR2 YYDKDF (reference sequence). Written as DNA, the CDR3 is TGTGCCACCAGCCAAGGGTTGGGTAGGGGGGCCTCGAACACCGGGGAGCTGTTTTTT. Translation gives CATSQGLGRGASNTGELFF.

The CDR3 DNA is TGCGCCAGCAGCCAAGAATTCGGCCTAGCGGGACGGGTTAATGAGCAGTTCTTC. This codes for CASSQEFGLAGRVNEQFF. This chain links TRBV4-3 with TRBJ2-1; the match to TRBD2 covers 9 bases. CDR1 LGHNA and CDR2 YSLEER come from the germline V gene. The ends lost 0 bases at V and 7 bases at J; junction bases unmatched: 13. CDR3 length equals 18 residues.

The chain is built from TRBV5-4 and TRBJ2-5; D is uncertain. The V and J ends lost 0 bases and 2 bases respectively, with 5 bases between them. This CDR3 is built from 13 residues. Germline V gives CDR1 SGHNT, CDR2 YYREEE (reference sequence). The CDR3 coding sequence is TGTGCCAGCAGCTTGGCGACACAAGAGACCCAGTACTTC. It encodes CASSLATQETQYF.

This chain links TRBV2 with TRBJ2-7; tentative D call: TRBD2 (6 bases). Germline V lookup: CDR1 SNHLY, CDR2 FYNNEI. The CDR3 consists of 14 residues. Trimming removed 4 bases at V and 0 bases at J, with 10 bases between. CDR3 in DNA: TGTGCCAGCAGTGTGGGGCGGGGCTCCTACGAGCAGTACTTC. Its protein product is CASSVGRGSYEQYF.

The chain carries TRBV28 and TRBJ1-5, with D possibly TRBD1 on 5 matching bases. This CDR3 contains 12 residues. V was pared by 4 bases and J by 7 bases, with 8 bases between. The germline V gene encodes CDR1 MDHEN and CDR2 SYDVKM. CDR3 amino acids: CASSSGGQPQHF. CDR3 sequence (DNA): TGTGCCAGCAGTTCGGGGGGGCAGCCCCAGCATTTT.

The chain couples TRBV28 to TRBJ2-2; no definite D call. Trimming pared 7 bases from V and 1 base from J, leaving 4 bases between. Looked up from germline, CDR1 is MDHEN and CDR2 is SYDVKM. This CDR3 is 12 amino acids long. The CDR3 spells CASKRNTGELFF. In DNA form, the CDR3 reads TGTGCCAGCAAACGGAACACCGGGGAGCTGTTTTTT.

The V call is TRBV6-2 or TRBV6-3, the J call TRBJ1-5; D may be TRBD1 (5 bases). Germline CDR1 MNHEY, CDR2 SVGEGT. The CDR3 totals 14 residues. V shed 2 bases and J shed 5 bases, with 10 bases lying between them. CDR3 bases: TGTGCCAGCAGTTACGACGGGGCGGATCAGCCCCAGCATTTT. Protein product: CASSYDGADQPQHF.

This clone occurred a few times. The chain is built from TRBV7-8 and TRBJ2-7; the match to TRBD2 covers 10 bases. CDR1 is SGHVS, CDR2 FQNEAQ, per germline. CDR3 length equals 14 residues. CDR3 protein: CVTTRLAGAGEQYF. The CDR3 coding sequence is TGTGTAACCACTAGGCTAGCGGGAGCAGGCGAGCAGTACTTC.

The CDR3 sequence: CASSAPGDGYTF. In DNA form, the CDR3 reads TGTGCCAGCAGCGCACCAGGGGATGGCTACACCTTC. The rearrangement links TRBV9 to TRBJ1-2; D is perhaps TRBD1 (6 bases). Trimming removed 3 bases at V and 6 bases at J, with 9 bases between. Germline loops: CDR1 SGDLS, CDR2 YYNGEE. This CDR3 has 12 amino acids.

A few counts support this clone. The V gene is TRBV25-1, the J gene TRBJ2-7; TRBD2 matches 11 bases. This CDR3 contains 12 residues. Germline V gene data show CDR1 as MGHDK and CDR2 as SYGVNS. V was clipped by 10 bases and J by 6 bases; unmatched bases: 5. The CDR3 DNA sequence: TGTGCCACCACTAGCGGGAGTGGCGAGCAGTACTTC. It is translated as CATTSGSGEQYF.

V and J are TRBV19 and TRBJ1-4; D call uncertain. V lost 7 bases and J 5 bases, leaving 8 bases between the germline ends. The CDR3 sequence is 12 residues long. Germline lookup yields CDR1 LNHDA and CDR2 SQIVND (reference sequence). DNA of the CDR3: TGTGCCAGTAACGACCTCAATGAAAAACTGTTTTTT. This translates into CASNDLNEKLFF.

The chain's CDR3 is CASSLGDMDTEAFF. The CDR3 bases are TGTGCCAGCAGCTTAGGGGATATGGACACTGAAGCTTTCTTT. V gene TRBV5-4 combines with J gene TRBJ1-1, with D perhaps TRBD1 (5 bases). V lost 2 bases, J lost 3 bases, and 11 bases lay in between. This CDR3 is built from 14 residues. Germline lookup yields CDR1 SGHNT and CDR2 YYREEE (reference sequence).

The gene calls are TRBV3-1 (or the pseudogene TRBV3-2) and TRBJ2-7; D is uncertain. V dropped 0 bases and J dropped 0 bases, with 3 bases sitting between them. This CDR3 has 13 residues. Germline CDR1 LGHDT, CDR2 YNNKEL (reference sequence). The CDR3 loop reads CASSQDPSYEQYF. CDR3 nucleotide sequence: TGTGCCAGCAGCCAAGACCCCTCCTACGAGCAGTACTTC.

Regarding this clone: At one of its ends the junction is not consistent with the germline gene, which may arise from a read error. The chain joins TRBV6-1 to TRBJ1-3; D gene ambiguous. Germline CDR1 reads MNHNS; CDR2 reads SASEGT. The CDR3 sequence is 17 residues long. The CDR3 bases are TGTGCCAGCAGTCAAGCCGGGCCTGCCTACTCTGGAAACACCATATATTTT. Translated: CASSQAGPAYSGNTIYF.